This TCR beta chain was retrieved from a study of T-cell memory formation after mild COVID-19. Whole-study results and caveats: Cross-reactive memory appears to have joined, as suggested by some responding clones showing up in pre-infection memory.

TCRdb redid the calling of the 5' RACE reads with MiXCR, one entry per CDR3 protein. The sample lists some 120,000 distinct CDR3 sequences, about 6% occurring once. On this clonotype: Its antigen is as yet unknown.

CDR3 length: 20 amino acids. The germline CDR1 and CDR2 sequences are LGHDT and YNNKEL (reference sequence). The ends lost 4 bases at V and 4 bases at J; junction bases unmatched: 21. The rearrangement uses TRBV3-1 and TRBJ1-3, with TRBD1 matching over 8 bases. This sequence originates from an adult woman who had mild COVID-19 (a few samples of this study predate the infection). Cell type and time point are not known. The sequencing input was PBMCs or a T cell subset sorted from them (not recorded which). The CDR3 sequence is CASSPHGQGQSIFGGNTIYF. The CDR3 DNA reads TGTGCCAGCAGCCCGCATGGACAGGGTCAATCGATCTTCGGCGGAAACACCATATATTTT.